This passage covers 7 T cell receptor beta chains from one sample sequenced in a study of tumor-infiltrating lymphocytes in primary liver carcinoma. From roughly 0.45 ug total RNA, TCR beta cDNA was generated with a primer in the constant region. Construction of TCR beta libraries relied on three successive nested multiplex PCR rounds employing slightly modified ARM-PCR. Two initial PCR rounds of roughly 10 cycles each paired TRBV1-TRBV30 forward primers with a C-beta reverse primer. Each CDR3 protein is one row after TCRdb ran MiXCR on the multiplex PCR reads. This table holds about 200,000 distinct CDR3 sequences, less than 65% found once. It was unsorted whole blood that yielded blood RNA, and germline DNA was also extracted. Sequencing input: peripheral blood. The receptor set was obtained from a woman aged 55-75 years with primary liver carcinoma and hepatitis B virus infection.

Worth noting for this clonotype: At one end, the junction sequence differs from germline, possibly due to a read error. The chain carries TRBV11-3 and TRBJ2-1; the D is unclear. This CDR3 has 15 residues. Germline-derived CDR1 and CDR2 are SGHNT and YENEEA. CDR3 sequence: CTSSFSQTTYNEQFF. As DNA, the CDR3 is TGTACCAGCAGCTTTTCCCAGACCACCTACAATGAGCAGTTCTTC.

This clonotype has ten or more counts. The J gene is TRBJ1-5, the V gene TRBV6-1, with 7 bases identical to TRBD1. Germline V gene data show CDR1 as MNHNS and CDR2 as SASEGT. The CDR3 is 13 amino acids. Losses at the gene ends were 3 bases for V and 9 bases for J; bases not matched to a gene: 5. CDR3 sequence reads: CASSDTGVAPQHF. CDR3 DNA: TGTGCCAGCAGTGACACAGGGGTAGCGCCCCAGCATTTT.

A note on this clonotype: A read error may be the cause here, since a much bigger clone is one base away. This chain joins TRBV12-3 or TRBV12-4 and TRBJ1-1; TRBD1 aligns across 8 bases. V gave up 9 bases and J gave up 4 bases; unmatched junction bases: 16. The CDR3 consists of 16 residues. As DNA, the CDR3 is TGTGCCAGGAGTCGACCAAAAGGACAGGGATTCACTGAAGCTTTCTTT. Translating gives CARSRPKGQGFTEAFF.

J is TRBJ2-7 and V is TRBV11-3; the match to TRBD2 covers 14 bases. CDR1 and CDR2 from the germline V gene are SGHNT and YENEEA. The CDR3 sequence is 18 residues long. Losses at the gene ends were 5 bases for V and 5 bases for J; bases not matched to a gene: 14. Written as DNA, the CDR3 is TGTGCCAGCAGCGCCGGGACTAGCGGGAGACGGGGGTCTAACGAGCAGTACTTC. This encodes CASSAGTSGRRGSNEQYF. The variable domain in full, with the rest retrieved from reference TRBV11-3 and TRBJ2-7, is EAGVVQSPRYKIIEKKQPVAFWCNPISGHNTLYWYLQNLGQGPELLIRYENEEAVDDSQLPKDRFSAERLKGVDSTLKIQPAELGDSAVYLCASSAGTSGRRGSNEQYFGPGTRLTVT.

Of note for this clonotype: This could be a read error, since a much larger clone is one nucleotide away. J is TRBJ2-1 and V is TRBV4-1; TRBD2 might be the D (5 bases). CDR1 MGHRA and CDR2 YSYEKL come from the germline V gene. V dropped 8 bases and J dropped 5 bases, with 22 bases sitting between them. There are 16 residues in the CDR3. The CDR3 region has the DNA TGCGCCAGCGGCCCAAGGGAGTTATCTGGGAACAATGAGCAGTTCTTC. Its protein is CASGPRELSGNNEQFF.

The J gene is TRBJ2-7, the V gene TRBV6-5; D gene uncertain. This CDR3 has 14 amino acids. Trimming pared 2 bases from V and 12 bases from J, leaving 20 bases between. CDR1 MNHEY and CDR2 SVGAGI come from the germline V gene. The CDR3 spells CASSYTALGYERYF. CDR3 nucleotide sequence: TGTGCCAGCAGTTACACCGCTCTAGGCTACGAACGGTACTTC.

Of note for this clonotype: The junction differs from germline at one of its ends, possibly a read error. The chain uses TRBV6-5 and TRBJ2-7; 7 bases fit TRBD2. The CDR3 has 14 amino acids. Germline V gene sequence: CDR1 MNHEY, CDR2 SVGAGI. This CDR3 reads CASVPGGYGYEHYF. CDR3 sequence (DNA): TGTGCCAGCGTTCCCGGGGGGTACGGCTACGAGCACTACTTC.